These 22 T cell receptor beta chains were sequenced from one sample in a study of beta chain features in type 1 diabetes. The authors reverse transcribed all of the isolated RNA, so sequencing captured expressed TCRB transcripts. The method was immunoSEQ multiplex PCR; TCRdb's version includes in-frame clones alone and lacks a portion of them. The sample includes 350,000 or so clones, about 18% seen only once; the top ten take approximately 0.043%. The sequencing input was naive CD4+ T cells from blood. The origin of the receptors is a woman younger than 30 in good health.

The chain has TRBV5-4 and TRBJ2-3; TRBD2 might be the D (7 bases). Trimming left V 3 bases short and J 2 bases short, with 16 bases between. The CDR3 runs 16 residues. Per germline, CDR1 SGHNT and CDR2 YYREEE (reference sequence). CDR3 in DNA: TGTGCCAGCAGCTCTCCTAGCGGACAGACCACAGATACGCAGTATTTT. This sequence encodes CASSSPSGQTTDTQYF.

This chain connects TRBV5-1 to TRBJ2-1, with D unclear. The CDR3 extends over 11 amino acids. The germline V gene encodes CDR1 SGHRS and CDR2 YFSETQ. V lost 1 base and J lost 7, with 3 bases in between. The CDR3 nucleotides are TGCGCCAGCAGCTTGCGGAATGAGCAGTTCTTC. This gives the protein CASSLRNEQFF.

This chain connects TRBV7-2 to TRBJ1-5; 8 nucleotides align to TRBD1. Germline loops: CDR1 SGHTA, CDR2 FQGNSA. The length of the CDR3 is 15 residues. Trimming at V came to 8 bases and at J to 3 bases, leaving 9 bases not matched to a gene. CDR3 in DNA: TGTGCCAGCCACAGGACAGGGCTTATCAATCAGCCCCAGCATTTT. Translated, it gives CASHRTGLINQPQHF.

This clone turned up a few times. The CDR3 bases are TGTGCCAGCAGCTTAAGACTAGCACCAGATACGCAGTATTTT. It yields the protein CASSLRLAPDTQYF. The chain couples TRBV11-2 to TRBJ2-3, with 7 bases that match TRBD2. The CDR3 extends over 14 amino acids. Germline lookup yields CDR1 SGHAT and CDR2 FQNNGV. V lost 2 bases and J lost 4; bases outside the gene matches: 3.

The V call is TRBV18, the J call TRBJ2-1, with D possibly matching TRBD2 (5 bases). CDR1 is KGHSH and CDR2 is LQKENI in the germline V gene. The CDR3 is 15 amino acids. V lost 6 bases to trimming and J lost 9 bases, with 21 bases between them. As DNA, the CDR3 is TGTGCCAGCTCCACCGGGCAGGCGAGGGCGGGTGAGCAGTTCTTC. Protein sequence: CASSTGQARAGEQFF. Complete variable domain (other parts from reference TRBV18 and TRBJ2-1): NAGVMQNPRHLVRRRGQEARLRCSPMKGHSHVYWYRQLPEEGLKFMVYLQKENIIDESGMPKERFSAEFPKEGPSILRIQQVVRGDSAAYFCASSTGQARAGEQFFGPGTRLTVL.

Only a few counts were recorded for this clone. J is TRBJ2-5 and V is TRBV20-1, with unresolved D. The J call could be wrong; TRBJ2-7 is a better fit for the DNA end. Germline loops: CDR1 DFQATT, CDR2 SNEGSKA (reference sequence). The CDR3 loop spans 11 amino acids. The CDR3 nucleotides read TGCAGTGCTAGTGAAACCTACGAGCAGTACTTC. Protein product: CSASETYEQYF.

V is TRBV5-1 and J is TRBJ1-1; D gene uncertain. CDR1 and CDR2 (germline): SGHRS, YFSETQ. This CDR3 has 13 amino acids. Trimming removed 4 bases at V and 0 bases at J, with 7 bases between. The CDR3 spells CASSPTLNTEAFF. The DNA of the CDR3 is TGCGCCAGCAGCCCGACACTGAACACTGAAGCTTTCTTT. The full variable domain, rest sourced from reference TRBV5-1 and TRBJ1-1, is KAGVTQTPRYLIKTRGQQVTLSCSPISGHRSVSWYQQTPGQGLQFLFEYFSETQRNKGNFPGRFSGRQFSNSRSEMNVSTLELGDSALYLCASSPTLNTEAFFGQGTRLTVV.

This chain connects TRBV30 to TRBJ2-1; TRBD2 aligns across 8 bases. The CDR3 is 15 residues long. Germline values: CDR1 GTSNPN, CDR2 SVGIG (reference sequence). V shed 2 bases and J 4 bases; nucleotides not matched to a gene: 7. The CDR3 loop is CAWSHGGAVYNEQFF. The CDR3 bases are TGTGCCTGGAGTCACGGGGGGGCGGTTTACAATGAGCAGTTCTTC.

Turning to this clone: Additional DNA sequences in this sample encode the identical CDR3. The rearrangement uses TRBV30 and TRBJ1-5; no definite D call. This CDR3 comprises 13 residues. Trimming shortened V by 0 bases and J by 2 bases, and 5 bases separated the two germline ends. Germline V lookup: CDR1 GTSNPN, CDR2 SVGIG (reference sequence). The DNA of the CDR3 is TGTGCCTGGAGTGTACGGGGCAATCAGCCCCAGCATTTT. Translating gives CAWSVRGNQPQHF.

This clone was counted a few times. CDR3 in DNA: TGTGCCACCCGACTAGCGGGGTTGCTTCCGAGAGACACCGGGGAGCTGTTTTTT. It encodes CATRLAGLLPRDTGELFF. The V gene is TRBV25-1, the J gene TRBJ2-2, with 11 bases fitting TRBD2. This CDR3 comprises 18 residues. CDR1 MGHDK and CDR2 SYGVNS come from the germline V gene. V was pared by 10 bases and J by 3 bases, with 16 bases of the junction left unmatched.

The V call is TRBV6-5, the J call TRBJ2-1; TRBD2 agrees at 7 bases. The CDR3 runs to 15 residues. Trimming at V came to 3 bases and at J to 6 bases, leaving 8 bases not matched to a gene. Germline V gene data show CDR1 as MNHEY and CDR2 as SVGAGI. The CDR3 DNA reads as TGTGCCAGCAGTTATGGGCTAGCGGAGATCAATGAGCAGTTCTTC. Its translation: CASSYGLAEINEQFF.

This clone was recorded a few times. This chain joins TRBV18 and TRBJ2-5; a possible D gene is TRBD2 (6 bases). CDR3 size: 16 residues. CDR1 and CDR2 from the germline V gene are KGHSH and LQKENI. The V end was cut by 2 bases, the J end by 1 base, with 14 bases between. CDR3 nucleotides: TGTGCCAGCTCACCAATCGGGGGTTCCGCCCAAGAGACCCAGTACTTC. This gives the protein CASSPIGGSAQETQYF.

Only a few counts were recorded for this clone. This chain links TRBV30 with TRBJ2-2; 12 nucleotides agree with TRBD2. Germline trimming cut 5 bases from V and 3 bases from J; bases unmatched to any gene: 13. The CDR3 extends over 18 amino acids. CDR1 is GTSNPN and CDR2 is SVGIG in the germline V gene (reference sequence). CDR3 nucleotides: TGTGCCTGGTATCGGCGACTAGCGGGAGTAAGCTACACCGGGGAGCTGTTTTTT. Encoded protein: CAWYRRLAGVSYTGELFF. The variable domain in full, completed from reference TRBV30 and TRBJ2-2, reads SQTIHQWPATLVQPVGSPLSLECTVEGTSNPNLYWYRQAAGRGLQLLFYSVGIGQISSEVPQNLSASRPQDRQFILSSKKLLLSDSGFYLCAWYRRLAGVSYTGELFFGEGSRLTVL.

The CDR3 DNA is TGTGCCAGCGTCCTCAGCACAGATACGCAGTATTTT. It translates to CASVLSTDTQYF. The rearrangement links TRBV7-2 to TRBJ2-3; no clear D gene. V dropped 8 bases and J dropped 0 bases, with 6 bases sitting between them. This CDR3 is built from 12 residues. CDR1 is SGHTA and CDR2 is FQGNSA in the germline V gene. Drawing the rest from reference TRBV7-2 and TRBJ2-3, the complete variable domain is GAGVSQSPSNKVTEKGKDVELRCDPISGHTALYWYRQSLGQGLEFLIYFQGNSAPDKSGLPSDRFSAERTGGSVSTLTIQRTQQEDSAVYLCASVLSTDTQYFGPGTRLTVL.

The rearrangement links TRBV29-1 to TRBJ2-7, with 10 positions matching TRBD1. The CDR3 sequence is 14 residues long. J lost 5 bases, V lost 2 bases, and 6 bases had no gene match. Germline loops: CDR1 SQVTM, CDR2 ANQGSEA. CDR3 coding DNA: TGCAGCGTTGAACGGGACAGGGGAAGAAACGAGCAGTACTTC. Amino acid sequence: CSVERDRGRNEQYF.

The J gene is TRBJ1-2, the V gene TRBV30; a weak D match, TRBD1 (5 bases). CDR3 length: 18 amino acids. The V end lost 3 bases, the J end lost 1 base, and 24 bases lay between the germline ends. The germline V gene has CDR1 GTSNPN and CDR2 SVGIG (reference sequence). The CDR3 loop reads CAWRNKGVERHDNYGYTF. The CDR3 DNA reads as TGTGCCTGGAGGAACAAAGGGGTGGAGAGGCATGATAACTATGGCTACACCTTC.

This clone was found a few times. The chain combines TRBV9 with TRBJ2-4; 9 positions agree with TRBD1. Germline CDR1 is SGDLS and CDR2 is YYNGEE. The CDR3 length is 14 residues. Trimming took 3 bases from V and 8 from J; bases not matched to a gene: 6. For the CDR3, the DNA is TGTGCCAGCAGCGGAAAACAGGGGGCAGACATTCAGTACTTC. Translated: CASSGKQGADIQYF.

As to this clone: This same CDR3 is encoded by further DNA sequences in the sample. The gene calls are TRBV5-1 and TRBJ2-5; 7 positions agree with TRBD1. The length of the CDR3 is 15 residues. Looked up from germline, CDR1 is SGHRS and CDR2 is YFSETQ. The V segment lost 0 bases and the J segment 1 base; nucleotides outside the gene matches: 3. CDR3 in DNA: TGCGCCAGCAGCTTGGGCCCAGGGGGCCAAGAGACCCAGTACTTC. Amino acids: CASSLGPGGQETQYF.

This clone was seen only a few times. This chain uses TRBV15 with TRBJ2-7; weak D call: TRBD2 (6 bases). From germline, CDR1 is LNHNV and CDR2 YYDKDF (reference sequence). Trimming removed 0 bases from V and 1 base from J, with 10 bases in between. The CDR3 has 15 residues. The CDR3 loop reads CATSRDTRDSYEQYF. CDR3 bases: TGTGCCACCAGCAGAGATACGCGGGATTCCTACGAGCAGTACTTC.

This clone was found a few times. V gene TRBV25-1 combines with J gene TRBJ1-3; D is ambiguous. The CDR3 runs 14 residues. The germline V and J ends were trimmed by 10 bases and 0 bases, with 13 bases remaining between them. Germline V gives CDR1 MGHDK, CDR2 SYGVNS. The CDR3 is CATRPGFSGNTIYF. CDR3 nucleotides: TGTGCCACCAGGCCGGGGTTCTCTGGAAACACCATATATTTT.

This clone was seen a few times. The chain joins TRBV18 to TRBJ2-7; D ambiguous. CDR3 length: 13 residues. Trimming left V 8 bases short and J 0 bases short, with 11 bases between. The germline V gene encodes CDR1 KGHSH and CDR2 LQKENI. In DNA form, the CDR3 reads TGTGCCAGCCACGACACCAACTCCTACGAGCAGTACTTC. Encoded protein: CASHDTNSYEQYF.

This clone came up a few times. The chain links TRBV10-3 to TRBJ2-7; TRBD1 aligns across 8 bases. Germline V lookup: CDR1 ENHRY, CDR2 SYGVKD. V lost 10 bases to trimming and J lost 7 bases; unmatched junction nucleotides: 9. The CDR3 spans 12 residues. The CDR3 DNA follows: TGTGCCAATGGACAGGGTTCGGGGGAGCAGTACTTC. Protein product: CANGQGSGEQYF.